Detailed here is one TCR beta chain. As yet, its antigen is unknown. The CDR3 consists of 14 residues. Per the germline V gene, CDR1 is LNHDA and CDR2 is SQIVND (reference sequence). Trimming stripped 5 bases from V and 1 base from J, with 11 bases between. The sample is drawn from a study of T-cell memory formation after mild COVID-19. Findings and limits, study-wide: Most CD4+ clones that shrank were in CM and EM, while CD8+ ones turned up in EMRA. Second-wave clones reaching peak frequency on day 37 lacked confirmed SARS-CoV-2 specificity. Pre-infection memory already had some responding clones, implying cross-reactive memory joined.

Each CDR3 protein is one row after TCRdb ran MiXCR on the 5' RACE reads. The table records roughly 80,000 distinct CDR3 sequences, around a quarter of them present only once. The rearrangement uses TRBV19 and TRBJ1-1; D is ambiguous. The sequencing input was PBMCs or a T cell subset sorted from them (not recorded which). The clonotype comes from a man aged 18-30 years who had mild COVID-19 (a few samples of this study predate the infection). Cell type and time point are not known. CDR3 sequence (DNA): TGTGCCAGTAGTCAACCAGTCTCGAACACTGAAGCTTTCTTT. It specifies CASSQPVSNTEAFF.